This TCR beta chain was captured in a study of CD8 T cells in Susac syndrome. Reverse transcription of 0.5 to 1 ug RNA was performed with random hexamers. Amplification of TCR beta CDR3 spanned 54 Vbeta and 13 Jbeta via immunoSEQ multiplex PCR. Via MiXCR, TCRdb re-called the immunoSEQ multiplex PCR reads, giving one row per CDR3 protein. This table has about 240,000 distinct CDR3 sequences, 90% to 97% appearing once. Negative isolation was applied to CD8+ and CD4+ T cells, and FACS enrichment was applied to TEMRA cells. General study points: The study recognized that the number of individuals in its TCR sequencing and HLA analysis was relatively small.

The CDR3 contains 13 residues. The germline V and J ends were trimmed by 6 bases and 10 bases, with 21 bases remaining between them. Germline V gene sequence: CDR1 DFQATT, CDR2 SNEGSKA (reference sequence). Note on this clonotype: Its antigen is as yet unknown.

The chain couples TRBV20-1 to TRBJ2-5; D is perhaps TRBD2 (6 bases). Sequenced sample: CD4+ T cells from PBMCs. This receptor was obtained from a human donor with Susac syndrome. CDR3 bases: TGCAGTGCACTATCCGGGACTCAGCGAGGCCAGTACTTC. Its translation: CSALSGTQRGQYF.